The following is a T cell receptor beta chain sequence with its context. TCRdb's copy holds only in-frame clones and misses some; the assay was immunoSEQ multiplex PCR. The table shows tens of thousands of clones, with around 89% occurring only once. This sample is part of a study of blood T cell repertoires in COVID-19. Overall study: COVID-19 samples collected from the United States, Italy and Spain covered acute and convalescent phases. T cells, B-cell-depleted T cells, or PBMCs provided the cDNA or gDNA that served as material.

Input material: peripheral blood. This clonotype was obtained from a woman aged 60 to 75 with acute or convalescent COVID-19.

CDR3 protein: CASSYSIARSGEKLFF. For the CDR3, the DNA is TGTGCCAGCAGTTACTCGATTGCCAGGTCGGGGGAAAAACTGTTTTTT. The rearrangement joins TRBV6-6 to TRBJ1-4; D call uncertain. Germline CDR1 is MNHNY and CDR2 is SVGAGI (reference sequence). The CDR3 spans 16 residues. V was clipped by 0 bases and J by 8 bases, with 16 bases between them.